This entry features one TCR beta chain sequence. This clone came up a few times. Which antigen it targets is not known. Base qualities are missing; no much larger clone stands one base away. This record belongs to a study of blood T cell repertoires in COVID-19 (dated by TCRdb to the early 2020s). With regard to the full study: Samples covering the acute and convalescent phases of COVID-19 were provided by collaborators in the United States, Italy and Spain. Deeply sampled blood TCRbeta repertoires from subjects exposed to, actively infected with, or recovered from COVID-19 were included in the dataset. Samples came from the ongoing ImmuneRACE study (first 160 participants) plus 1,254 subjects from 6 global collaborators. Where available, HLA class I and class II types were obtained from metadata supplied by the sample provider rather than from assay-based typing. The sample metadata nearly always contained a de-identified subject ID, COVID-19 status, age in years and sex. The repertoires were released in a freely available public database meant as a resource for research on the immune response to SARS-CoV-2. The material from the prospective study consisted of cDNA or gDNA derived from T cells, B-cell-depleted T cells, or PBMCs.

The germline V gene encodes CDR1 MNHEY and CDR2 SVGEGT. Clipping removes 5 bases from V and 3 bases from J, with 3 as the unmatched junction base count. The CDR3 numbers 14 residues from cysteine through phenylalanine. Only the CDR3 portion is preserved as DNA: 42 bases, with reading frame beginning at the first base. Collaborating institutions collected whole blood in K2EDTA tubes following their own protocols. For TCRbeta analysis, collaborator samples were shipped as frozen whole blood, as isolated PBMCs, or as DNA extracted from either sample type. TCRbeta CDR3 regions were amplified from genomic DNA by means of the immunoSEQ Assay, a bias-controlled multiplex PCR. The original methods were these. Within the assay, amplification of reference gene primers was used to estimate how many nucleated cells each sample contained. Sequence reads were collapsed and filtered to measure the absolute abundance of every unique TCRbeta CDR3 rearrangement. Productive Simpson clonality was computed per sample as the square root of Simpson's diversity index over productive rearrangements. In its TCRdb copy, this immuneACCESS table keeps in-frame sequences only and misses some clones. Where compared with another copy, unresolved V genes explain less than half of these, and the others have no known cause. V, J and clone size reflect that table, while D and trimming were determined from the DNA. Present in this sample are some 96,000 clones, almost 80% of which were seen just once. The top ten clonotypes cover approximately 31% of the sample.

General conclusions and limits of the study: The quantity of clinical and demographic metadata differed by source and by participant and was supplied without curation.

Recombination linked TRBV6-2 or TRBV6-3 to TRBJ1-5; 8 of the junction bases match TRBD1. This receptor was obtained from a man aged 65-85 years with active or convalescent COVID-19. The source material was peripheral blood. The nucleotide sequence is TGTGCCAGCAGTCCAGGGGGCAACAATCAGCCCCAGCATTTT. Translated, it gives CASSPGGNNQPQHF.